One T cell receptor beta chain is described in this entry. Antigen specificity is unknown. The data were taken from a study of cytomegalovirus exposure and HLA in healthy donors. Whole-study context: Genotyping of 400 or so donors showed that roughly 83% belonged to the Caucasian-associated ancestry cluster.

The PCR was carried out with 60 Vbeta primers and 13 Jbeta primers. Here immunoSEQ multiplex PCR was the method, and the copy in TCRdb shows in-frame clones only, minus some. This table has some 140,000 clones, 65% to 85% appearing once. Notes on the study in general: A later analysis linked a missense DCLRE1C variant to TCR beta V- and J-gene trimming.

The germline CDR1 and CDR2 sequences are SGHRS and YFSETQ. The CDR3 has 15 amino acids. The V gene lost 0 bases and the J gene lost 6 bases, with 15 bases spanning the gap. The chain couples TRBV5-1 to TRBJ1-2; D might be TRBD1 (6 bases). The source of this sequence is a woman aged 18-35 years in good health and CMV-seronegative. Sequencing was done on a sample of PBMCs. The CDR3 DNA reads as TGCGCCAGCAGCTTGGAAGTAGAGGCAGGGGATGGCTACACCTTC. This encodes CASSLEVEAGDGYTF.